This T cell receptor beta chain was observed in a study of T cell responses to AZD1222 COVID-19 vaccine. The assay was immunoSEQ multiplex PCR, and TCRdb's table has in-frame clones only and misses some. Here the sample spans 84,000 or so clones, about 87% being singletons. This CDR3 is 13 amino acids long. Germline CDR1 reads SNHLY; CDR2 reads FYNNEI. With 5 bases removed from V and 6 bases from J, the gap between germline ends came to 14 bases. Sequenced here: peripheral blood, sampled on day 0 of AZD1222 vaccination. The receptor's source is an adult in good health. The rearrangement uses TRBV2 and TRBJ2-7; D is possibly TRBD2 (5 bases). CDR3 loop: CASSRTYPLEQYF. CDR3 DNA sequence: TGTGCCAGCAGTAGGACTTATCCGCTCGAGCAGTACTTC.